The source of this T cell receptor (beta chain) is a study of cytomegalovirus exposure and HLA in healthy donors. Vbeta (60) and Jbeta (13) primers were used in the PCR. TCRdb's copy holds only in-frame clones and misses some; the assay was immunoSEQ multiplex PCR. In total, the table holds more than 45,000 clones. Germline CDR1 and CDR2: MDHEN and SYDVKM. The V and J ends lost 7 bases and 0 bases respectively, with 24 bases between them. This CDR3 spans 18 amino acids. V gene TRBV28 combines with J gene TRBJ1-1; possibly TRBD1 for D (6 bases). The sample comprised PBMCs. The clonotype comes from a woman aged 55-69 years in good health and CMV-seropositive. Written as DNA, the CDR3 is TGTGCCAGCATCGGGCGGGGGCGCCGGGCCGCCATGAACACTGAAGCTTTCTTT. Protein sequence: CASIGRGRRAAMNTEAFF.